The clone carrying this T cell receptor (beta chain) is a singleton in its sample. Its target is unknown. This sample is drawn from a study of a mutant IDH1 vaccine in newly diagnosed glioma. Time point of the sample: week 35, safety follow-up. Every vaccine dose comprised 300 ug of mutant IDH1 20-mer peptide plus topical imiquimod. Donors had new WHO grade 3 or 4 IDH1-mutant, ATRX-lost astrocytomas. Germline V gene data show CDR1 as SGHRS and CDR2 as YFSETQ. The CDR3 length is 14 residues. Between the trimmed V and J ends, which lost 1 base and 3 bases, there was a span of 10 bases. Here immunoSEQ multiplex PCR was the method, and the copy in TCRdb shows in-frame clones only, minus some. The sample lists 60,000 or so clones, around 84% occurring once.

The chain recombines TRBV5-1 with TRBJ2-5; D is ambiguous. The receptor comes from a man aged 25 to 40 with glioma. Here the sequenced sample was PBMCs, taken from a glioma patient whose treatment included an IDH1 peptide vaccine. Here the CDR3 reads CASSLQTIEETQYF. In DNA form, the CDR3 reads TGCGCCAGCAGCTTGCAGACAATAGAAGAGACCCAGTACTTC.